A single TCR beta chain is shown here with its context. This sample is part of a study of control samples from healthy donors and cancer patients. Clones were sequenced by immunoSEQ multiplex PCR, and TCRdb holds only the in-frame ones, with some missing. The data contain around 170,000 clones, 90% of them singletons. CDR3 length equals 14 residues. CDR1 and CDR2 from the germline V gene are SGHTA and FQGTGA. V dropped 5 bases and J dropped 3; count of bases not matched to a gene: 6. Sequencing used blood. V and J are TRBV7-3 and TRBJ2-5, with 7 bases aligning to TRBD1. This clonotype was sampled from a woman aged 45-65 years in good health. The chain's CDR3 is CASSPGTAKETQYF. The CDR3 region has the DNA TGTGCCAGCAGCCCAGGGACAGCCAAAGAGACCCAGTACTTC.